Included here is one TCR beta chain sequence, with context. Original handling: By means of reference gene primer amplification, nucleated cell counts were estimated. TCRdb's copy holds only in-frame clones and misses some; the assay was immunoSEQ multiplex PCR. That table furnishes V, J and clone size, whereas the DNA furnished D and trimming. The repertoire has hundreds of thousands of clones, approximately 90% of them found once; the top ten carry approximately 2%. The data belong to a study of blood T cell repertoires in COVID-19. The wider study: The United States, Italy and Spain supplied acute and convalescent COVID-19 samples. Sources were T cells, B-cell-depleted T cells, or PBMCs; the material itself was cDNA or gDNA.

V lost 9 bases and J lost 0, with 14 bases in between. Germline V gives CDR1 MNHEY, CDR2 SVGAGI. The CDR3 loop spans 14 amino acids. The receptor's source is a man younger than 30 with active or convalescent COVID-19. Sequencing used peripheral blood. J is TRBJ1-1 and V is TRBV6-5; D call uncertain. The CDR3 nucleotides are TGTGCCAGTCGAGGGCAGAACATGAACACTGAAGCTTTCTTT. It translates to CASRGQNMNTEAFF.